This entry lists 30 T cell receptor beta chains sequenced from one sample in a study of blood T cell repertoires in COVID-19. Sequencing was performed with immunoSEQ multiplex PCR; in TCRdb, only in-frame clones are kept and a portion is missing. Among 210,000 or so clones listed, more than 75% were seen once. Sequenced material: PBMCs or T cells enriched from blood (not recorded which). These receptors were taken from a man younger than 45 with acute COVID-19.

The CDR3 coding sequence is TGTGCCAGCAGCCGCGACAGGGGGTCTGGAAACACCATATATTTT. Translation gives CASSRDRGSGNTIYF. V is TRBV5-6 and J is TRBJ1-3; 9 bases map to TRBD1. From germline, CDR1 is SGHDT and CDR2 YYEEEE. V shed 4 bases, J shed 1 base, and the junction held 3 bases outside the gene matches. There are 15 residues in the CDR3.

The chain recombines TRBV5-1 with TRBJ1-1, with 10 bases fitting TRBD1. The V gene end was trimmed by 4 bases and the J gene end by 9 bases; junction bases not matched to a gene: 12. This CDR3 spans 15 amino acids. CDR1 and CDR2 (germline): SGHRS, YFSETQ. The CDR3 DNA reads TGCGCCAGCAGCGTCACGACAGGGGGCGATGACAAAGCTTTCTTT. It codes for CASSVTTGGDDKAFF.

The V gene is TRBV11-3, the J gene TRBJ2-7; D gene ambiguous. V lost 4 bases, J lost 3 bases, and 7 bases lay in between. The CDR3 is 12 residues long. CDR1 is SGHNT and CDR2 is YENEEA in the germline V gene. The CDR3 is CASSSGGYEQYF. CDR3 nucleotide sequence: TGTGCCAGCAGCTCCGGCGGCTACGAGCAGTACTTC. Together with reference TRBV11-3 and TRBJ2-7, the CDR3 gives the full variable domain: EAGVVQSPRYKIIEKKQPVAFWCNPISGHNTLYWYLQNLGQGPELLIRYENEEAVDDSQLPKDRFSAERLKGVDSTLKIQPAELGDSAVYLCASSSGGYEQYFGPGTRLTVT.

A note on this clone: Distinct nucleotide sequences in the sample also encode this CDR3. The chain couples TRBV7-9 to TRBJ2-1; 9 nucleotides agree with TRBD1. This CDR3 comprises 15 residues. V was pared by 5 bases and J by 1 base, with 3 bases of the junction left unmatched. Germline-derived CDR1 and CDR2 are SEHNR and FQNEAQ (reference sequence). In DNA form, the CDR3 reads TGTGCCAGCAGCGCGACAGGGGGATCCTACAATGAGCAGTTCTTC. Encoded protein: CASSATGGSYNEQFF.

CDR3 sequence: CASSLAAGVSYNEQFF. As DNA, the CDR3 is TGTGCCAGCAGCTTAGCGGCGGGGGTGTCCTACAATGAGCAGTTCTTC. This chain joins TRBV7-7 and TRBJ2-1, with 7 bases matching TRBD2. In germline, CDR1 is SSHAT, CDR2 FNYEAQ (reference sequence). V was clipped by 0 bases and J by 1 base; unmatched bases: 3. This CDR3 spans 16 amino acids.

The chain is built from TRBV19 and TRBJ1-2; possible D gene TRBD1, 6 bases. The ends were cut back, 5 bases at V and 8 bases at J, with 18 bases in the middle. CDR3 length equals 14 residues. CDR1 and CDR2 (germline): LNHDA, SQIVND (reference sequence). CDR3 DNA sequence: TGTGCCAGTAGTGAACAGGGACCCTTGAGGGGCTACACCTTC. Protein product: CASSEQGPLRGYTF.

The chain joins TRBV7-3 to TRBJ2-2; TRBD2 is a possible D gene (5 bases). V lost 5 bases and J lost 1, with 17 bases in between. The CDR3 runs 17 residues. Germline CDR1 is SGHTA and CDR2 is FQGTGA. The CDR3 reads CASSPRELGLNTGELFF. Here the CDR3 DNA reads TGTGCCAGCAGCCCCCGGGAACTCGGGCTGAACACCGGGGAGCTGTTTTTT.

V usage is TRBV18 and J usage is TRBJ1-3; D uncertain. Trimming shortened V by 0 bases and J by 3 bases, and 6 bases separated the two germline ends. CDR1 and CDR2 from the germline V gene are KGHSH and LQKENI. The CDR3 is 14 residues long. The CDR3 nucleotides are TGTGCCAGCTCACCACCCGGAGTTGGAAACACCATATATTTT. The encoded protein is CASSPPGVGNTIYF.

The CDR3 is CASRAAGGNQPQHF. The CDR3, as DNA: TGTGCCAGTAGGGCGGCCGGGGGCAATCAGCCCCAGCATTTT. The V gene is TRBV19, the J gene TRBJ1-5; D is ambiguous. In germline, CDR1 is LNHDA, CDR2 SQIVND (reference sequence). With 6 bases removed from V and 2 bases from J, the gap between germline ends came to 11 bases. The CDR3 runs 14 residues.

This clone was counted ten times or more. The chain links TRBV13 to TRBJ2-7; 12 bases line up with TRBD2. With 4 bases clipped from V and 0 bases from J, the junction kept 10 bases outside the gene matches. The CDR3 length is 18 residues. The germline gives CDR1 PRHDT, CDR2 FYEKMQ (reference sequence). This chain's CDR3 is CASSSEGLAGSASYEQYF. DNA of the CDR3: TGTGCCAGCAGCTCCGAGGGACTAGCGGGTTCTGCCTCCTACGAGCAGTACTTC.

This sequence joins TRBV13 and TRBJ1-1; D unclear. CDR1 is PRHDT and CDR2 is FYEKMQ in the germline V gene (reference sequence). The CDR3 sequence is 15 residues long. Trimming took 4 bases from V and 3 from J, leaving 15 bases between them. The CDR3 bases are TGTGCCAGCAGCTCCACCGAGGGCAGAGACACTGAAGCTTTCTTT. This encodes CASSSTEGRDTEAFF.

The chain recombines TRBV11-2 with TRBJ2-2; D possibly corresponds to TRBD1 (5 bases). The germline CDR1 and CDR2 sequences are SGHAT and FQNNGV. The CDR3 has 14 residues. V was pared by 5 bases and J by 5 bases, with 12 bases between. CDR3 DNA sequence: TGTGCCAGCAGCCGCATGGCAGGGACCGGGGAGCTGTTTTTT. Its protein product is CASSRMAGTGELFF.

This clone turned up a few times. The rearrangement links TRBV7-9 to TRBJ1-2, with TRBD1 as a possible D gene (6 bases). Trimming pared 0 bases from V and 1 base from J, leaving 12 bases between. Germline lookup yields CDR1 SEHNR and CDR2 FQNEAQ (reference sequence). This CDR3 has 16 residues. Written as DNA, the CDR3 is TGTGCCAGCAGCTTAGCCGGACAGTCCTATAACTATGGCTACACCTTC. This encodes CASSLAGQSYNYGYTF.

This sequence joins TRBV30 and TRBJ1-4, with a possible D match to TRBD1 (5 bases). This CDR3 comprises 12 residues. V gave up 5 bases and J gave up 5 bases, with 9 bases separating them. Looked up from germline, CDR1 is GTSNPN and CDR2 is SVGIG (reference sequence). The CDR3 DNA sequence: TGTGCCTGGGAGCGGGACAATGAAAAACTGTTTTTT. It is translated as CAWERDNEKLFF.

The J gene is TRBJ2-3, the V gene TRBV28, with a tentative D call TRBD1 (5 bases). CDR3 length: 16 amino acids. In germline, CDR1 is MDHEN, CDR2 SYDVKM. V was pared by 6 bases and J by 0 bases, with 16 bases between. In DNA, the CDR3 is TGTGCCAGCAGGGGGCAGGGCCGCACTAGCACAGATACGCAGTATTTT. It is translated as CASRGQGRTSTDTQYF.

V is TRBV7-2 and J is TRBJ2-1; 11 bases agree with TRBD1. Germline CDR1 SGHTA, CDR2 FQGNSA. Germline trimming cut 4 bases from V and 7 bases from J; bases unmatched to any gene: 12. This CDR3 comprises 17 residues. CDR3 in DNA: TGTGCCAGCAGCTCAGACTCCGGGACAGGGGGAAGGAATGAGCAGTTCTTC. This translates into CASSSDSGTGGRNEQFF.

The chain carries TRBV6-4 and TRBJ2-3; 7 nucleotides agree with TRBD2. The CDR3 covers 13 residues. V lost 0 bases, J lost 12 bases, and 6 bases stayed unmatched. Germline V gives CDR1 MRHNA, CDR2 SNTAGT. The CDR3 here is CASSDSASGVQYF. CDR3 DNA: TGTGCCAGCAGTGACTCCGCTAGCGGAGTCCAGTATTTT.

This chain connects TRBV9 to TRBJ1-1, with D unresolved. The CDR3 contains 14 residues. V was pared by 0 bases and J by 0 bases, with 6 bases between. The germline gives CDR1 SGDLS, CDR2 YYNGEE. CDR3 DNA: TGTGCCAGCAGCGTAGTAGCCATGAACACTGAAGCTTTCTTT. Protein: CASSVVAMNTEAFF.

CDR3 nucleotides: TGTGCCAGCAGCACCAGGGGAGAGACCCAGTACTTC. Amino acids: CASSTRGETQYF. The V call is TRBV21-1, the J call TRBJ2-5; the table's D call TRBD1 went unverified against the DNA. TRBV21-1 counts as a pseudogene. The CDR3 runs to 12 residues.

The chain carries TRBV2 and TRBJ1-5; D unresolved. Between the trimmed V and J ends, which lost 1 base and 7 bases, there was a span of 11 bases. The CDR3 consists of 14 residues. In germline, CDR1 is SNHLY, CDR2 FYNNEI. The CDR3 nucleotides read TGTGCCAGCAGTGAAGGGGGAGTCAAACAGCCCCAGCATTTT. This encodes CASSEGGVKQPQHF.

This rearrangement joins TRBV6-5 to TRBJ1-1; 7 bases are shared with TRBD1. The CDR3 runs to 15 residues. Germline V gene data show CDR1 as MNHEY and CDR2 as SVGAGI. With V trimmed by 8 bases and J by 4 bases, 13 bases remained unmatched. The CDR3, as DNA: TGTGCCAGCGGGTTCGACAGGGCCCCGGGCACTGAAGCTTTCTTT. This gives the protein CASGFDRAPGTEAFF.

The gene calls are TRBV27 and TRBJ1-1; 12 bases fit TRBD1. This CDR3 has 17 residues. V gave up 7 bases and J gave up 1 base; unmatched junction bases: 10. The germline V gene encodes CDR1 MNHEY and CDR2 SMNVEV (reference sequence). CDR3 amino acids: CASNHWGTGGPNTEAFF. CDR3 in DNA: TGTGCCAGCAACCACTGGGGGACAGGGGGCCCGAACACTGAAGCTTTCTTT.

This clone has only a few counts. The chain combines TRBV5-1 with TRBJ1-6, with 9 bases aligning to TRBD1. The germline CDR1 and CDR2 sequences are SGHRS and YFSETQ. V was pared by 4 bases and J by 10 bases, with 6 bases of the junction left unmatched. CDR3 length equals 14 residues. In nucleotides, the CDR3 is TGCGCCAGCAGCCCACAGGGGGCGCGGTCACCCCTCCACTTT. Protein sequence: CASSPQGARSPLHF.

In DNA form, the CDR3 reads TGTGCCAGCAGTGCCGTTGGTAGCGGGGGCCCTTACAATGAGCAGTTCTTC. As protein: CASSAVGSGGPYNEQFF. The rearrangement links TRBV2 to TRBJ2-1; 9 bases are a match to TRBD2. Germline CDR1 SNHLY, CDR2 FYNNEI. After removal of 4 bases from V and 4 bases from J, the junction contained 11 bases not matched to a gene. CDR3 length: 17 amino acids.

The J gene is TRBJ1-4, the V gene TRBV28; D not resolved. The length of the CDR3 is 18 residues. The V and J ends lost 3 bases and 0 bases respectively, with 17 bases between them. Germline V gives CDR1 MDHEN, CDR2 SYDVKM. CDR3 loop: CASSLSGAADATNEKLFF. The CDR3 DNA reads TGTGCCAGCAGTTTGTCCGGAGCGGCGGATGCAACTAATGAAAAACTGTTTTTT.

This clone was counted a single time. The J gene is TRBJ1-6, the V gene TRBV18, with D uncertain. The germline V gene encodes CDR1 KGHSH and CDR2 LQKENI. With 11 bases removed from V and 0 bases from J, the gap between germline ends came to 14 bases. The length of the CDR3 is 15 residues. CDR3 in amino acids: CASSEESSYNSPLHF. The DNA for the CDR3 is TGTGCCTCGTCGGAGGAGAGCTCCTATAATTCACCCCTCCACTTT.

The chain joins TRBV5-1 to TRBJ1-2; 11 bases are a match to TRBD1. This CDR3 comprises 15 residues. Per germline, CDR1 SGHRS and CDR2 YFSETQ. J gave up 4 bases and V 4 bases, and 6 bases lay outside the gene matches. The CDR3 region has the DNA TGCGCCAGCAGCGACCGGACAGGGGGCACCTATGGCTACACCTTC. Its protein product is CASSDRTGGTYGYTF.

This sequence joins TRBV4-1 and TRBJ2-7, with a weak D call TRBD2 (5 bases). CDR1 MGHRA and CDR2 YSYEKL come from the germline V gene. This CDR3 has 15 residues. V was pared by 4 bases and J by 6 bases, with 19 bases between. CDR3 sequence reads: CASSPSPGSAGEQYF. CDR3 DNA sequence: TGCGCCAGCAGCCCCTCCCCGGGGTCCGCGGGCGAGCAGTACTTC.

A word on this clone: One end of the junction fails to match germline, which may point to a read error. CDR3: CASTLDRSNGELFF. CDR3 coding DNA: TGCGCCAGCACCTTGGACAGGTCGAACGGGGAGCTGTTTTTT. The J gene is TRBJ2-2, the V gene TRBV5-1, with TRBD1 matching 7 bases. Germline CDR1 SGHRS, CDR2 YFSETQ. The CDR3 runs 14 residues.

The sample holds one count of this clone. The V call is TRBV6-2 or TRBV6-3, the J call TRBJ1-2, with a possible D match to TRBD1 (5 bases). Trimming removed 0 bases at V and 10 bases at J, with 27 bases between. Looked up from germline, CDR1 is MNHEY and CDR2 is SVGEGT. There are 18 residues in the CDR3. The CDR3 nucleotides read TGTGCCAGCAGTTACTCCGATATTAGCCGGGGGTGGGGATCGGTCTACACCTTC. As protein: CASSYSDISRGWGSVYTF.